The 32 T cell receptor beta chains in this list originate from one sample, sequenced in a study of T-cell memory formation after mild COVID-19. TCRdb called the 5' RACE reads again in MiXCR, with one record for every CDR3 protein. The sample holds 400,000 to 450,000 distinct CDR3 sequences; roughly 17% are singletons and the top ten take under 25%. The sequencing input was PBMCs or a T cell subset sorted from them (not recorded which). The source of these receptors is a man in his late teens or twenties who had mild COVID-19 (a few samples of this study predate the infection). Cell type and time point are not known.

The V gene is TRBV7-9, the J gene TRBJ1-1, with TRBD1 matching 7 bases. V gave up 5 bases and J gave up 7 bases; unmatched junction bases: 10. This CDR3 is 14 amino acids long. CDR1 is SEHNR, CDR2 FQNEAQ, per germline (reference sequence). The CDR3 reads CASSITGDGGEAFF. The CDR3 bases are TGTGCCAGCAGCATCACAGGGGACGGAGGTGAAGCTTTCTTT.

In its sample, this clonotype was seen once. The chain recombines TRBV29-1 with TRBJ2-1; TRBD2 aligns across 8 bases. Germline CDR1 and CDR2: SQVTM and ANQGSEA. With V trimmed by 6 bases and J by 8 bases, 9 bases remained unmatched. The CDR3 runs to 13 residues. The CDR3 coding sequence is TGCAGCGTCCTCGGACTAGCTCAGGATGAGCAGTTCTTC. The encoded protein is CSVLGLAQDEQFF.

In this sample, this clonotype turned up a few times. This chain connects TRBV5-1 to TRBJ1-2, with D unresolved. Trimming removed 4 bases at V and 2 bases at J, with 12 bases between. Germline V gene sequence: CDR1 SGHRS, CDR2 YFSETQ. The CDR3 consists of 14 residues. CDR3 DNA sequence: TGCGCCAGCAGCCCCGGTATACCCAACTATGGCTACACCTTC. It codes for CASSPGIPNYGYTF.

V is TRBV24-1 and J is TRBJ2-5; D call uncertain. V lost 3 bases and J 1 base, leaving 11 bases between the germline ends. Germline V gives CDR1 KGHDR, CDR2 SFDVKD. This CDR3 is 15 amino acids long. The CDR3 region has the DNA TGTGCCACCAGTGATCCAACGGGTGCCCAAGAGACCCAGTACTTC. Translating gives CATSDPTGAQETQYF.

A few counts support this clonotype. The chain links TRBV7-2 to TRBJ2-5, with 7 bases that match TRBD1. This CDR3 has 13 residues. Germline loops: CDR1 SGHTA, CDR2 FQGNSA. After removal of 5 bases from V and 5 bases from J, the junction contained 5 bases not matched to a gene. CDR3 nucleotide sequence: TGTGCCAGCAGCAGGGGACAGAGGGAGACCCAGTACTTC. Translating gives CASSRGQRETQYF.

The genes are TRBV7-2 and TRBJ2-5; D is possibly TRBD2 (6 bases). The CDR3 is 14 amino acids. Trimming took off 4 bases at V and 5 bases at J, with 14 bases between the two ends. Germline-derived CDR1 and CDR2 are SGHTA and FQGNSA. The CDR3 nucleotides read TGTGCCAGCAGCTCAGGGACTCGCCGGGAGACCCAGTACTTC. Amino acid sequence: CASSSGTRRETQYF.

This clonotype showed up just a few times. This chain uses TRBV5-1 with TRBJ2-1; TRBD1 or TRBD2 may be the D gene (5 bases each). The V gene lost 4 bases and the J gene lost 0 bases, with 14 bases spanning the gap. CDR1 SGHRS and CDR2 YFSETQ come from the germline V gene. There are 16 residues in the CDR3. CDR3 amino acids: CASSRNRDASYNEQFF. CDR3 sequence (DNA): TGCGCCAGCAGCAGAAACCGGGACGCCTCCTACAATGAGCAGTTCTTC.

The J gene is TRBJ2-3, the V gene TRBV2; TRBD2 matches 11 bases. Germline V gives CDR1 SNHLY, CDR2 FYNNEI. The CDR3 totals 14 residues. The junction had 1 base not matched to a gene; V was cut back by 3 bases and J by 5 bases. The CDR3 reads CASSDTSGGDTQYF. The CDR3, as DNA: TGTGCCAGCAGTGATACTAGCGGGGGAGATACGCAGTATTTT.

Concerning this clonotype: An end of the junction does not agree with germline; a read error may underlie this. This rearrangement joins TRBV28 to TRBJ2-1, with 11 positions matching TRBD1. Germline loops: CDR1 MDHEN, CDR2 SYDVKM. The CDR3 extends over 12 amino acids. CDR3 in amino acids: CASSPPGQGGIF. The DNA for the CDR3 is TGTGCCAGCAGTCCCCCGGGACAGGGGGGGATCTTC.

The gene calls are TRBV4-3 and TRBJ2-7; 7 nucleotides match TRBD1. Germline loops: CDR1 LGHNA, CDR2 YSLEER. V dropped 4 bases and J dropped 1; count of bases not matched to a gene: 7. This CDR3 contains 15 residues. CDR3 coding DNA: TGCGCCAGCAGCCTAGGGACAGACCCATCCTACGAGCAGTACTTC. Its protein product is CASSLGTDPSYEQYF.

This clonotype turned up a few times. CDR3: CASFPQGNTGELFF. CDR3 bases: TGTGCCAGCTTCCCGCAGGGGAACACCGGGGAGCTGTTTTTT. The genes are TRBV27 and TRBJ2-2, with a weak D call TRBD1 (5 bases). The V gene's germline CDR1 is MNHEY and CDR2 SMNVEV (reference sequence). CDR3 length: 14 residues. V was trimmed by 8 bases and J by 1 base, leaving 11 bases between them.

The chain carries TRBV10-3 and TRBJ2-5; 8 bases line up with TRBD1. Germline CDR1 is ENHRY and CDR2 is SYGVKD. V lost 3 bases, J lost 1 base, and 7 bases stayed unmatched. This CDR3 contains 16 residues. The CDR3, as DNA: TGTGCCATCAGTGAAAGTCGGGACAGGTCCCAAGAGACCCAGTACTTC. Protein product: CAISESRDRSQETQYF.

The V and J genes are TRBV5-1 and TRBJ2-3; D gene ambiguous. Trimming removed 0 bases from V and 2 bases from J, with 4 bases in between. CDR3 length: 13 amino acids. From germline, CDR1 is SGHRS and CDR2 YFSETQ. The CDR3 DNA reads as TGCGCCAGCAGCTTGGAGTTCACAGATACGCAGTATTTT. Protein: CASSLEFTDTQYF.

This clonotype has more than one count but fewer than ten. The V call is TRBV12-3 or TRBV12-4, the J call TRBJ1-1, with TRBD1 matching over 7 bases. The CDR3 has 12 amino acids. Trimming took 5 bases from V and 8 from J; bases not matched to a gene: 5. The CDR3, as DNA: TGTGCCAGCAGTCCGGGGACAGAGGAAGCTTTCTTT. Translation gives CASSPGTEEAFF.

This clonotype was counted a few times. The J gene is TRBJ2-5, the V gene TRBV5-4; perhaps TRBD1 as D (6 bases). Deletions cut 0 bases from V and 2 bases from J, with 20 bases between. Germline CDR1 SGHNT, CDR2 YYREEE (reference sequence). The CDR3 sequence is 18 residues long. DNA for the CDR3: TGTGCCAGCAGCTTGGTTCCAGGGGCTGGCCTCGAACAAGAGACCCAGTACTTC. This sequence encodes CASSLVPGAGLEQETQYF.

This clonotype was counted between two and nine times. The V and J genes are TRBV11-2 and TRBJ1-1, with D possibly matching TRBD1 (5 bases). There are 15 residues in the CDR3. V lost 2 bases to trimming and J lost 5 bases, with 15 bases between them. Germline loops: CDR1 SGHAT, CDR2 FQNNGV. The CDR3 here is CASSLLMEGRTEAFF. DNA of the CDR3: TGTGCCAGCAGCTTACTCATGGAGGGACGAACTGAAGCTTTCTTT.

This clonotype has a handful of counts. This chain joins TRBV5-1 and TRBJ2-1, with D possibly TRBD2 on 7 matching bases. Per germline, CDR1 SGHRS and CDR2 YFSETQ. Trimming left V 4 bases short and J 9 bases short, with 29 bases between. The CDR3 extends over 18 amino acids. The CDR3 region has the DNA TGCGCCAGCAGCCCCAAGGGGGGGGGGCCTGGAAAAGGGCTTGAGCAGTTCTTC. Protein product: CASSPKGGGPGKGLEQFF.

In this sample, this clonotype turned up a few times. The CDR3 DNA reads TGCGCCAGCAGCTTTAGCGGGTCTTCCCCCTACGAGCAGTACTTC. Encoded protein: CASSFSGSSPYEQYF. The rearrangement links TRBV4-3 to TRBJ2-7; the match to TRBD2 covers 7 bases. J was trimmed by 2 bases and V by 5 bases; bases with no gene match: 9. Germline assignment: CDR1 LGHNA and CDR2 YSLEER. This CDR3 has 15 amino acids.

This chain joins TRBV10-3 and TRBJ2-1; D remains ambiguous. The CDR3 consists of 18 residues. Germline V CDR1 and CDR2: ENHRY, SYGVKD. V lost 10 bases, J lost 0 bases, and 25 bases lay in between. The CDR3 is CATLRTPWPGSSYNEQFF. In nucleotides, the CDR3 is TGTGCCACACTTAGAACGCCGTGGCCGGGCAGCTCCTACAATGAGCAGTTCTTC.

This clonotype was picked up many times. The chain's CDR3 is CASTRGFGASEAFF. DNA for the CDR3: TGTGCCAGCACCAGAGGGTTTGGAGCCTCTGAAGCTTTCTTT. This chain uses TRBV6-5 with TRBJ1-1; D uncertain. The CDR3 extends over 14 amino acids. CDR1 MNHEY and CDR2 SVGAGI come from the germline V gene. Trimming removed 7 bases from V and 6 bases from J, with 18 bases in between.

This clonotype was seen only a few times. This chain connects TRBV5-5 to TRBJ2-1; 8 nucleotides agree with TRBD2. The CDR3 runs 15 residues. The trim removed 2 bases at V and 4 bases at J, leaving 5 bases unmatched. Germline loops: CDR1 SGHKS, CDR2 YYEKEE (reference sequence). The CDR3 DNA follows: TGTGCCAGCAGCTTTGCGCGGGGGGCGTACAATGAGCAGTTCTTC. It specifies CASSFARGAYNEQFF. The variable domain in full, completed from reference TRBV5-5 and TRBJ2-1, reads DAGVTQSPTHLIKTRGQQVTLRCSPISGHKSVSWYQQVLGQGPQFIFQYYEKEERGRGNFPDRFSARQFPNYSSELNVNALLLGDSALYLCASSFARGAYNEQFFGPGTRLTVL.

The J gene is TRBJ2-2, the V gene TRBV27; 8 bases map to TRBD1. This CDR3 region has 17 residues. Germline V gene data show CDR1 as MNHEY and CDR2 as SMNVEV (reference sequence). The V segment lost 1 base and the J segment 6 bases; nucleotides outside the gene matches: 10. CDR3 residues: CASSLWGWTGSAGELFF. CDR3 nucleotides: TGTGCCAGCAGTTTATGGGGCTGGACAGGGTCCGCCGGGGAGCTGTTTTTT.

This clonotype has only a few counts. V usage is TRBV7-3 and J usage is TRBJ2-3, with D unresolved. The CDR3 has 17 amino acids. V gave up 4 bases and J gave up 0 bases, with 17 bases separating them. In germline, CDR1 is SGHTA, CDR2 FQGTGA. The CDR3 sequence is CASSSSRRRPSTDTQYF. In nucleotides, the CDR3 is TGTGCCAGCAGCTCCTCGCGTAGGCGCCCTAGCACAGATACGCAGTATTTT.

This clonotype was counted only a few times. The chain employs TRBV11-2 and TRBJ2-3, with 9 bases fitting TRBD2. V was clipped by 2 bases and J by 2 bases; unmatched bases: 8. Germline V gene lookup returns CDR1 SGHAT and CDR2 FQNNGV. This CDR3 has 17 amino acids. CDR3: CASSLLAGRVITDTQYF. In nucleotides, the CDR3 is TGTGCCAGCAGCTTACTAGCGGGGCGCGTTATCACAGATACGCAGTATTTT.

This chain uses TRBV12-3 or TRBV12-4 with TRBJ1-6, with 7 nucleotides matching TRBD1. Trimming took 4 bases from V and 1 from J; bases not matched to a gene: 7. The CDR3 consists of 17 residues. CDR3 amino acids: CASSSYRGESYNSPLHF. In nucleotides, the CDR3 is TGTGCCAGCAGTTCTTACAGGGGAGAATCCTATAATTCACCCCTCCACTTT.

The chain recombines TRBV6-6 with TRBJ2-3, with no clear D. V was clipped by 2 bases and J by 1 base, with 7 bases between them. CDR3 length: 14 residues. The germline gives CDR1 MNHNY, CDR2 SVGAGI (reference sequence). The CDR3 spells CASSYVGRTDTQYF. CDR3 coding DNA: TGTGCCAGCAGTTACGTCGGACGCACAGATACGCAGTATTTT.

The chain employs TRBV20-1 and TRBJ1-2, with TRBD1 matching 8 bases. Trimming removed 5 bases from V and 1 base from J; junction bases left unmatched: 9. The CDR3 length is 15 residues. CDR1 and CDR2 (germline): DFQATT, SNEGSKA (reference sequence). CDR3 loop: CSARDRTIRNYGYTF. CDR3 nucleotide sequence: TGCAGTGCTCGGGACAGGACGATCCGTAACTATGGCTACACCTTC.

This chain uses TRBV6-5 with TRBJ2-3; a possible D gene is TRBD1 (5 bases). The CDR3 is 14 amino acids. Trimming shortened V by 5 bases and J by 1 base, and 10 bases separated the two germline ends. CDR1 is MNHEY, CDR2 SVGAGI, per germline. CDR3: CASSGWGGTDTQYF. The CDR3 region has the DNA TGTGCCAGCAGTGGGTGGGGCGGCACAGATACGCAGTATTTT.

This clonotype was observed many times. V usage is TRBV5-1 and J usage is TRBJ2-5, with D perhaps given as TRBD1 or TRBD2 (5 bases each). The CDR3 runs 13 residues. The ends were cut back, 5 bases at V and 1 base at J, with 9 bases in the middle. In germline, CDR1 is SGHRS, CDR2 YFSETQ. The CDR3 DNA follows: TGCGCCAGCAGAGAGGGGACCCAAGAGACCCAGTACTTC. This codes for CASREGTQETQYF.

The V call is TRBV5-1, the J call TRBJ2-3; 9 bases map to TRBD2. Losses at the gene ends were 0 bases for V and 2 bases for J; bases not matched to a gene: 4. CDR1 SGHRS and CDR2 YFSETQ come from the germline V gene. CDR3 size: 16 residues. In DNA form, the CDR3 reads TGCGCCAGCAGCTTGGATAGCGGGGGTATCACAGATACGCAGTATTTT. Its translation is CASSLDSGGITDTQYF.

The rearrangement uses TRBV21-1 and TRBJ2-7; the D call of TRBD1 is as the table states it, not checked on the DNA. TRBV21-1 is marked as a pseudogene. This CDR3 comprises 11 residues. The CDR3 protein is CASPGGDEQYF. The DNA for the CDR3 is TGTGCCAGTCCAGGGGGCGACGAGCAGTACTTC.

This clonotype occurred many times. The chain carries TRBV29-1 and TRBJ2-1; D gene ambiguous. This CDR3 comprises 14 residues. Germline V gene data show CDR1 as SQVTM and CDR2 as ANQGSEA. The V end lost 0 bases, the J end lost 10 bases, and 16 bases lay between the germline ends. The CDR3 DNA follows: TGCAGCGTTGAAGATCGGGCTAGTCTCCCCGAGCAGTTCTTC. Translation: CSVEDRASLPEQFF.